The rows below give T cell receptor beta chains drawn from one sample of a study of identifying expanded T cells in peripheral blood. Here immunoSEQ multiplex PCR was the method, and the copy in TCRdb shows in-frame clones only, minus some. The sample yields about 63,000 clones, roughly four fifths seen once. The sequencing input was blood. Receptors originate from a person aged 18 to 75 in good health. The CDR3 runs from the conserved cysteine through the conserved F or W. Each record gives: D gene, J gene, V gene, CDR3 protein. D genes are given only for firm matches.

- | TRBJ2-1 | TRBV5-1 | CASSLGGTANEQFF
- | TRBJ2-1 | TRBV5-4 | CASRKRGADEQFF
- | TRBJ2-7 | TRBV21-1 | CASRARLLHVLDEQYF
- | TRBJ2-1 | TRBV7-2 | CASSSGISYNEQFF
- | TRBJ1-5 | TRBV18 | CASSPGTGMTPQHF
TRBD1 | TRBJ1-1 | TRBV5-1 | CASSISTGGLNTEAFF
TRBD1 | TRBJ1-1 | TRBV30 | CACQDRGEAFF
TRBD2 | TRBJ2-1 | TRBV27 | CASSTTSGGGEQFF
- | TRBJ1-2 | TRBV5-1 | CASSSDRSYGYTF
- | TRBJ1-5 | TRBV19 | CASSEWGGFNQPQHF
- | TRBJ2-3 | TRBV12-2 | CASPTVGGRSTDTQYF
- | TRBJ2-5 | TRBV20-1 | CSAGTETQYF
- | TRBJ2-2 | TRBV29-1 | CSSSAGELFF
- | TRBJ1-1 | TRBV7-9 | CASSSAGSPEAFF
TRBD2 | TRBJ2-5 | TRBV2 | CASNRGGTPQETQYF
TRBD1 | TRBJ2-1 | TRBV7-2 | CASSLTLGQGYNEQFF
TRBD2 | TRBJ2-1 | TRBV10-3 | CAIQSGGASNEQFF
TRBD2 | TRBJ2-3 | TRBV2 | CASSAILAGGLGF
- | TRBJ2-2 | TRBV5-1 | CASSLASVTTAGELFF
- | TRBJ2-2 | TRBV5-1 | CASSLGDWDTGELFF
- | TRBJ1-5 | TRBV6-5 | CASSLGAVPNQPQHF
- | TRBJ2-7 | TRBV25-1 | CASSEEGTYEQYF
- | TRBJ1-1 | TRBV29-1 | CSVANGYSKGTSNTEAFF